The 18 T cell receptor beta chains given below trace back to one sample, sequenced in a study of CD8+ T cells in alopecia areata. RNA was extracted and reverse transcribed into cDNA as the sequencing template. TCRdb's table, derived via immunoSEQ multiplex PCR, lists solely in-frame clones and lacks some. This sample yields around 200,000 clones, of which about three fifths are seen a single time; approximately 0.69% belongs to the top ten. Treatment denoted: oral pan-JAK inhibitor, 5-10 mg twice daily. This sample comprised CD4+ T cells sorted from blood, obtained at week 4, from a patient treated with tofacitinib. The receptors shown here come from a human donor with alopecia areata.

The V gene is TRBV29-1, the J gene TRBJ1-5; D may be TRBD1 (6 bases). The CDR3 length is 14 residues. CDR1 is SQVTM and CDR2 is ANQGSEA in the germline V gene. Trimming cost V 4 bases and J 3 bases, with 13 bases left between them. The CDR3 sequence is CSVGGGGDNQPQHF. DNA of the CDR3: TGCAGCGTTGGTGGAGGGGGTGACAATCAGCCCCAGCATTTT.

This chain uses TRBV5-6 with TRBJ1-5; 7 nucleotides align to TRBD1. The germline V gene encodes CDR1 SGHDT and CDR2 YYEEEE. CDR3 length equals 15 residues. The junction had 5 bases not matched to a gene; V was cut back by 0 bases and J by 5 bases. The CDR3 DNA sequence: TGTGCCAGCAGCTTGGGTCCAGGGGGGCATCAGCCCCAGCATTTT. It yields the protein CASSLGPGGHQPQHF. Based on the CDR3 plus reference TRBV5-6 and TRBJ1-5, the full variable domain is DAGVTQSPTHLIKTRGQQVTLRCSPKSGHDTVSWYQQALGQGPQFIFQYYEEEERQRGNFPDRFSGHQFPNYSSELNVNALLLGDSALYLCASSLGPGGHQPQHFGDGTRLSIL.

V and J are TRBV18 and TRBJ1-1, with 7 bases that match TRBD1. The CDR3 consists of 13 residues. Germline V gives CDR1 KGHSH, CDR2 LQKENI. The J segment lost 5 bases and the V segment lost 3 bases, leaving 3 bases of the junction unmatched. The CDR3 nucleotides read TGTGCCAGCTCACCCAAACAGGGGACTGAAGCTTTCTTT. Translation gives CASSPKQGTEAFF.

The chain is built from TRBV29-1 and TRBJ2-5; 7 bases fit TRBD2. This CDR3 region has 15 residues. With 5 bases clipped from V and 4 bases from J, the junction kept 13 bases outside the gene matches. Germline CDR1 is SQVTM and CDR2 is ANQGSEA. The CDR3 DNA reads TGCAGCGTTACTCCCTGGGCGGGAGCAGGAGAGACCCAGTACTTC. Amino acid sequence: CSVTPWAGAGETQYF.

Comments on this clone: At one boundary the junction diverges from the germline segment, which might be a read error. The chain carries TRBV11-2 and TRBJ2-4, with 9 bases lining up with TRBD2. Germline CDR1 and CDR2: SGHAT and FQNNGV. This CDR3 region has 13 residues. The CDR3 here is CASSLVGREGLDF. In nucleotides, the CDR3 is TGTGCCAGCAGCTTAGTAGGGCGGGAGGGCCTTGACTTC.

This chain joins TRBV9 and TRBJ2-7; D might be TRBD2 (6 bases). This CDR3 comprises 18 residues. Looked up from germline, CDR1 is SGDLS and CDR2 is YYNGEE. V was cut by 0 bases and J by 1 base, with 20 bases left in between. The CDR3 nucleotides are TGTGCCAGCAGCGTAGAGTCCGGGGACTTCTTCGGATCCTACGAGCAGTACTTC. Its protein is CASSVESGDFFGSYEQYF.

The chain is built from TRBV7-2 and TRBJ1-4, with 8 positions matching TRBD1. The CDR3 has 14 amino acids. Germline CDR1 is SGHTA and CDR2 is FQGNSA. The V and J ends lost 3 bases and 8 bases, in that order; junction bases with no gene match: 5. The CDR3 sequence: CASSFGQGGEKLFF. CDR3 DNA sequence: TGTGCCAGCAGCTTTGGACAGGGCGGCGAAAAACTGTTTTTT.

This clone was seen a handful of times. The chain combines TRBV20-1 with TRBJ2-5; maybe TRBD2 (5 bases). The CDR3 is made up of 11 amino acids. Germline lookup yields CDR1 DFQATT and CDR2 SNEGSKA (reference sequence). The germline V and J ends were trimmed by 5 bases and 4 bases, with 8 bases remaining between them. CDR3 bases: TGCAGTGCTGGTCTAGCAGAGACCCAGTACTTC. Translation gives CSAGLAETQYF.

This clone was seen a handful of times. V and J are TRBV6-6 and TRBJ1-2, with D uncertain. Trimming stripped 2 bases from V and 3 bases from J, with 7 bases between. CDR1 and CDR2 from the germline V gene are MNHNY and SVGAGI (reference sequence). The CDR3 is made up of 13 amino acids. Here the CDR3 reads CASSYGADYGYTF. CDR3 nucleotides: TGTGCCAGCAGTTACGGCGCTGACTATGGCTACACCTTC.

The chain joins TRBV29-1 to TRBJ2-3, with TRBD2 as a possible D gene (6 bases). This CDR3 comprises 14 residues. The germline V and J ends were trimmed by 6 bases and 4 bases, with 17 bases remaining between them. Germline V gene sequence: CDR1 SQVTM, CDR2 ANQGSEA. The CDR3 loop reads CSVEPGLTPDTQYF. The CDR3 coding sequence is TGCAGCGTCGAGCCGGGACTCACCCCAGATACGCAGTATTTT.

The J gene is TRBJ2-7, the V gene TRBV27, with D perhaps being TRBD1 or TRBD2 (5 bases each). V lost 3 bases to trimming and J lost 5 bases, with 14 bases between them. The CDR3 runs 14 residues. Germline V gives CDR1 MNHEY, CDR2 SMNVEV (reference sequence). In DNA form, the CDR3 reads TGTGCCAGCAGTTTCGGGACCAGGAAGCACGAGCAGTACTTC. As protein: CASSFGTRKHEQYF.

This clone was recorded a few times. CDR3 sequence reads: CSTRTSVGDIQYF. CDR3 in DNA: TGCAGCACCCGGACTAGCGTCGGTGACATTCAGTACTTC. The chain employs TRBV29-1 and TRBJ2-4, with 9 bases lining up with TRBD2. Germline loops: CDR1 SQVTM, CDR2 ANQGSEA. There are 13 residues in the CDR3. Trimming took 8 bases from V and 8 from J; bases not matched to a gene: 10.

The genes are TRBV29-1 and TRBJ1-2; maybe TRBD1 (5 bases). Trimming took off 2 bases at V and 8 bases at J, with 9 bases between the two ends. The V gene's germline CDR1 is SQVTM and CDR2 ANQGSEA. CDR3 length equals 11 residues. CDR3 coding DNA: TGCAGCGTTGAAAGCCGGGGGGGCTACACCTTC. Translation: CSVESRGGYTF.

This clone was seen more than once but under ten times. The chain uses TRBV10-3 and TRBJ2-6; 10 nucleotides agree with TRBD1. The CDR3 has 16 amino acids. Germline V CDR1 and CDR2: ENHRY, SYGVKD. Trimming removed 2 bases from V and 2 bases from J; junction bases left unmatched: 0. DNA for the CDR3: TGTGCCATCAGTGAGGGACAGGGGGCTGGGGCCAACGTCCTGACTTTC. It translates to CAISEGQGAGANVLTF.

In its sample, this clone was seen a few times. The chain is built from TRBV11-2 and TRBJ2-1, with no clear D. The length of the CDR3 is 15 residues. CDR1 and CDR2 (germline): SGHAT, FQNNGV. Trimming left V 0 bases short and J 5 bases short, with 11 bases between. The CDR3, as DNA: TGTGCCAGCAGCTTAGACCTTCCGGCCCACAATGAGCAGTTCTTC. Translating gives CASSLDLPAHNEQFF.

The chain recombines TRBV18 with TRBJ2-7, with 8 positions matching TRBD1. Unmatched junction bases numbered 5, after V lost 3 bases and J lost 7 bases. This CDR3 comprises 13 residues. Germline values: CDR1 KGHSH, CDR2 LQKENI. The CDR3 region is CASSPRDRSEQYF. Here the CDR3 DNA reads TGTGCCAGCTCACCCCGGGACAGGTCGGAGCAGTACTTC. The complete variable domain, with remaining parts taken from reference TRBV18 and TRBJ2-7, reads NAGVMQNPRHLVRRRGQEARLRCSPMKGHSHVYWYRQLPEEGLKFMVYLQKENIIDESGMPKERFSAEFPKEGPSILRIQQVVRGDSAAYFCASSPRDRSEQYFGPGTRLTVT.

This clone occurred once. This sequence joins TRBV29-1 and TRBJ2-7, with D possibly matching TRBD2 (5 bases). The V gene lost 6 bases and the J gene lost 3 bases, with 21 bases spanning the gap. The germline V gene encodes CDR1 SQVTM and CDR2 ANQGSEA. CDR3 length: 15 amino acids. CDR3 residues: CSVLKQPGTNYEQYF. The CDR3 region has the DNA TGCAGCGTCCTGAAACAACCGGGAACCAACTACGAGCAGTACTTC.

The chain combines TRBV29-1 with TRBJ2-4; TRBD1 agrees at 7 bases. The germline CDR1 and CDR2 sequences are SQVTM and ANQGSEA. CDR3 length: 13 amino acids. V gave up 5 bases and J gave up 10 bases; unmatched junction bases: 11. The CDR3 loop reads CSVPTLDRRIQYF. In nucleotides, the CDR3 is TGCAGCGTTCCCACTCTGGACAGGCGGATTCAGTACTTC.